This T cell receptor (beta chain) stems from a study of human T cells and chemical hapten exposure. Study as a whole: Upper inner arm skin measuring about 2 cm by about 2 cm received 2% DPC for sensitization. Per-sample TCR yields varied mainly from small pooled library volume differences. Study-level findings and limits: Expanded TCRs showed more large CDR3 clusters than pre-sensitization or healthy control sets.

As to time point: patch test 2, 6 weeks after DPC sensitization. Treatment noted: therapeutic diphenylcyclopropenone sensitization with weekly scalp DPC. Germline loops: CDR1 SGDLS, CDR2 YYNGEE. The germline V and J ends were trimmed by 2 bases and 5 bases, with 19 bases remaining between them. There are 16 residues in the CDR3. TCRdb re-called the RACE reads through MiXCR, storing one row per CDR3 protein. The sample records some 42,000 distinct CDR3 sequences, approximately 9% being singletons. Many counts were recorded for this clonotype. Its antigen is as yet unknown. This clonotype was sampled from a woman between 40 and 55 years old with alopecia areata. Some clones in this sample may be carry-over from other donors' samples. The chain joins TRBV9 to TRBJ2-5; the D is unclear. This sample comprised whole blood, obtained in connection with sensitization to the hapten diphenylcyclopropenone (DPC). CDR3 nucleotide sequence: TGTGCCAGCAGCGTGGCAGGCAGGAGTTTCGGGGAGACCCAGTACTTC. This codes for CASSVAGRSFGETQYF.